These 15 T cell receptor beta chains originate from one sample sequenced in a study of control samples from healthy donors and cancer patients. The assay was immunoSEQ multiplex PCR, and TCRdb's table has in-frame clones only and misses some. The sample has 90,000 to 100,000 clones, approximately 90% seen once. Sequenced: blood. The receptors originated from a woman in her seventies in good health.

The J gene is TRBJ1-2, the V gene TRBV6-5; the D is unclear. Trimming left V 7 bases short and J 8 bases short, with 17 bases between. The CDR3 is 13 amino acids. The germline CDR1 and CDR2 sequences are MNHEY and SVGAGI. The CDR3: CASNLMGGSGYTF. CDR3 DNA: TGTGCCAGCAACCTCATGGGAGGGAGCGGCTACACCTTC.

The V gene is TRBV29-1, the J gene TRBJ2-1; 13 bases are a match to TRBD2. Germline CDR1 SQVTM, CDR2 ANQGSEA. V shed 6 bases and J 7 bases; nucleotides not matched to a gene: 3. The CDR3 totals 13 residues. Here the CDR3 reads CSVGLAGWNEQFF. CDR3 bases: TGCAGCGTGGGACTAGCGGGATGGAATGAGCAGTTCTTC.

In its sample, this clone was seen a few times. The chain carries TRBV2 and TRBJ2-2; possibly TRBD1 for D (5 bases). The germline V and J ends were trimmed by 3 bases and 6 bases, with 11 bases remaining between them. This CDR3 has 14 residues. CDR1 and CDR2 (germline): SNHLY, FYNNEI. This chain's CDR3 is CASSDRGFAGELFF. The CDR3 coding sequence is TGTGCCAGCAGTGATAGGGGTTTTGCCGGGGAGCTGTTTTTT.

The chain carries TRBV30 and TRBJ2-1; TRBD2 matches at 8 bases. CDR1 and CDR2 (germline): GTSNPN, SVGIG (reference sequence). The CDR3 has 14 amino acids. V lost 3 bases, J lost 4 bases, and 5 bases stayed unmatched. Here the CDR3 DNA reads TGTGCCTGGAGCGAAGGACTAGCTTACAATGAGCAGTTCTTC. As protein: CAWSEGLAYNEQFF.

This clone was observed once. The chain links TRBV6-5 to TRBJ1-2, with D perhaps TRBD1 (6 bases). CDR1 is MNHEY, CDR2 SVGAGI, per germline. This CDR3 has 13 amino acids. With 7 bases removed from V and 0 bases from J, the gap between germline ends came to 9 bases. In DNA form, the CDR3 reads TGTGCCAGCACAGGGGCGGCTAACTATGGCTACACCTTC. This codes for CASTGAANYGYTF.

The chain recombines TRBV4-1 with TRBJ2-1; either TRBD1 or TRBD2 may supply D (5 bases each). CDR3 length: 15 amino acids. Germline CDR1 MGHRA, CDR2 YSYEKL. The V end lost 0 bases, the J end lost 0 bases, and 6 bases lay between the germline ends. The CDR3 here is CASSQDGTSYNEQFF. CDR3 nucleotide sequence: TGCGCCAGCAGCCAAGATGGGACCTCCTACAATGAGCAGTTCTTC.

This clone was detected once. The rearrangement links TRBV11-2 to TRBJ2-1; maybe TRBD2 (5 bases). The CDR3 has 15 amino acids. V was clipped by 5 bases and J by 8 bases, with 19 bases between them. Germline V gene sequence: CDR1 SGHAT, CDR2 FQNNGV. The DNA for the CDR3 is TGTGCCAGCAGCCGACCGGGAAAGATAAGGGATGAGCAGTTCTTC. Its protein is CASSRPGKIRDEQFF.

The genes are TRBV5-4 and TRBJ2-7; 10 bases are a match to TRBD2. Trimming took 4 bases from V and 3 from J; bases not matched to a gene: 10. Germline V lookup: CDR1 SGHNT, CDR2 YYREEE (reference sequence). CDR3 length: 16 residues. In nucleotides, the CDR3 is TGTGCCAGCAGCCCGGGGGGACTAGCGCCCAGCTACGAGCAGTACTTC. It is translated as CASSPGGLAPSYEQYF.

This clone was picked up a small number of times. This chain uses TRBV9 with TRBJ1-3; D gene unclear. The CDR3 is 17 amino acids. Germline V gene lookup returns CDR1 SGDLS and CDR2 YYNGEE. Trimming removed 0 bases from V and 0 bases from J, with 13 bases in between. CDR3 sequence reads: CASSVEIWADSGNTIYF. In DNA, the CDR3 is TGTGCCAGCAGCGTAGAAATATGGGCCGACTCTGGAAACACCATATATTTT.

The V call is TRBV5-1, the J call TRBJ1-1; maybe TRBD1 (6 bases). Germline assignment: CDR1 SGHRS and CDR2 YFSETQ. This CDR3 contains 14 residues. V gave up 1 base and J gave up 6 bases, with 13 bases separating them. CDR3 nucleotides: TGCGCCAGCAGCTTGAATCAGGGGAGCGCTGAAGCTTTCTTT. It translates to CASSLNQGSAEAFF.

This chain joins TRBV25-1 and TRBJ1-2; TRBD1 agrees at 7 bases. Per the germline V gene, CDR1 is MGHDK and CDR2 is SYGVNS. CDR3 length: 13 amino acids. The ends lost 4 bases at V and 4 bases at J; junction bases unmatched: 3. The CDR3 region has the DNA TGTGCCAGCAGTGGAGGGACAGCCTATGGCTACACCTTC. Protein: CASSGGTAYGYTF.

This chain uses TRBV4-1 with TRBJ1-1, with D perhaps matching TRBD1 (5 bases). Germline values: CDR1 MGHRA, CDR2 YSYEKL. This CDR3 has 13 residues. The V end was cut by 0 bases, the J end by 5 bases, with 7 bases between. The CDR3 DNA sequence: TGCGCCAGCAGCCAAGAGGAGGGGACTGAAGCTTTCTTT. It yields the protein CASSQEEGTEAFF.

The chain joins TRBV6-6 to TRBJ2-7, with D possibly being TRBD1 or TRBD2 (5 bases each). The CDR3 has 11 residues. Germline V gene lookup returns CDR1 MNHNY and CDR2 SVGAGI (reference sequence). The V end lost 8 bases, the J end lost 5 bases, and 10 bases lay between the germline ends. This chain's CDR3 is CASGGVNEQYF. The CDR3 DNA reads TGTGCCAGCGGGGGAGTTAACGAGCAGTACTTC.

The chain recombines TRBV5-4 with TRBJ1-6, with D possibly matching TRBD1 (5 bases). The CDR3 length is 14 residues. Trimming stripped 4 bases from V and 7 bases from J, with 12 bases between. Germline loops: CDR1 SGHNT, CDR2 YYREEE (reference sequence). The DNA of the CDR3 is TGTGCCAGCAGCCACGACAGAAACAATTCACCCCTCCACTTT. The encoded protein is CASSHDRNNSPLHF.

This clone showed up just once. V and J are TRBV2 and TRBJ1-2; no clear D. Between the trimmed V and J ends, which lost 6 bases and 5 bases, there was a span of 19 bases. This CDR3 is 15 amino acids long. CDR1 is SNHLY and CDR2 is FYNNEI in the germline V gene. The CDR3 sequence: CASSLDTSSPYGYTF. The CDR3 DNA is TGTGCCAGCAGCCTAGACACCTCCTCCCCTTATGGCTACACCTTC.